Presented here are 19 T cell receptor beta chains from one specimen sequenced in a study of long-term antiretroviral therapy in people with HIV (dated by TCRdb to 2021 to 2024). The immunoSEQ hsTCRB v3.0 assay was used at survey level resolution to sequence the TRB variable region. The immuneACCESS repertoire file appears here via TCRdb, limited to in-frame rearrangements. These files lack a portion of the clones; in checked studies, under half of the deficit traces to unresolved V genes, and the cause of the others is not known. For this sample the table gives around 37,000 clones, of which around 85% were detected only once. 4.4% of the sample is held by the ten biggest clonotypes. The sample here was unsorted PBMCs, taken about 3.5 years after starting antiretroviral therapy. The receptors were sampled from a man between 18 and 29 years old with HIV.

The chain employs TRBV28 and TRBJ1-1; 10 bases fit TRBD1. The J segment lost 11 bases and the V segment lost 6 bases, leaving 9 bases of the junction unmatched. Germline CDR1 is MDHEN and CDR2 is SYDVKM. CDR3 length equals 13 residues. This CDR3 reads CASSKDRGEWAFF. The CDR3 DNA follows: TGTGCCAGCAGCAAGGACAGGGGGGAGTGGGCTTTCTTT.

The rearrangement uses TRBV2 and TRBJ2-1, with TRBD2 matching over 11 bases. The CDR3 runs to 17 residues. The V gene end was trimmed by 11 bases and the J gene end by 0 bases; junction bases not matched to a gene: 12. Germline loops: CDR1 SNHLY, CDR2 FYNNEI. In nucleotides, the CDR3 is TGTGCCTTCGGCGGGACTAGCGGTTCGAGCTCCTACAATGAGCAGTTCTTC. Protein: CAFGGTSGSSSYNEQFF.

Comment on this clone: In the same sample, other DNA sequences code for this CDR3. J is TRBJ2-7 and V is TRBV4-3, with 8 bases aligning to TRBD2. CDR3 length: 15 residues. The V segment lost 0 bases and the J segment 3 bases; nucleotides outside the gene matches: 4. Germline loops: CDR1 LGHNA, CDR2 YSLEER. The CDR3 DNA sequence: TGCGCCAGCAGCCAAGACGGTAGCGGGAACTACGAGCAGTACTTC. This gives the protein CASSQDGSGNYEQYF.

The rearrangement uses TRBV6-1 and TRBJ2-5; D is possibly TRBD2 (6 bases). In germline, CDR1 is MNHNS, CDR2 SASEGT. With 8 bases removed from V and 7 bases from J, the gap between germline ends came to 11 bases. The CDR3 sequence is 11 residues long. The CDR3 loop is CASSLGGTQYF. CDR3 DNA sequence: TGTGCCAGCTCCTTGGGGGGGACCCAGTACTTC.

The V and J genes are TRBV7-2 and TRBJ1-5; tentatively, D is TRBD1 (6 bases). V lost 5 bases and J 7 bases, leaving 15 bases between the germline ends. Germline CDR1 SGHTA, CDR2 FQGNSA. This CDR3 comprises 14 residues. The CDR3 sequence is CASSPGTSGQPQHF. The CDR3 DNA reads TGTGCCAGCAGCCCCGGGACATCAGGGCAGCCCCAGCATTTT.

This chain joins TRBV12-5 and TRBJ1-2; D unresolved. V was pared by 3 bases and J by 3 bases, with 17 bases between. Looked up from germline, CDR1 is LGHNT and CDR2 is FRNRAP. CDR3 length equals 16 residues. CDR3 loop: CASGFPDGQGDYGYTF. The CDR3, as DNA: TGTGCTAGTGGTTTCCCAGATGGTCAAGGCGACTATGGCTACACCTTC. Full variable domain (remainder filled in from reference TRBV12-5 and TRBJ1-2): DARVTQTPRHKVTEMGQEVTMRCQPILGHNTVFWYRQTMMQGLELLAYFRNRAPLDDSGMPKDRFSAEMPDATLATLKIQPSEPRDSAVYFCASGFPDGQGDYGYTFGSGTRLTVV.

The gene calls are TRBV9 and TRBJ1-1; 8 bases line up with TRBD1. V dropped 4 bases and J dropped 4; count of bases not matched to a gene: 9. The CDR3 sequence is 15 residues long. CDR1 is SGDLS and CDR2 is YYNGEE in the germline V gene. The CDR3, as DNA: TGTGCCAGCAGCCTCAGCCAGGGGGCGCCCACTGAAGCTTTCTTT. It encodes CASSLSQGAPTEAFF.

This chain links TRBV9 with TRBJ2-3, with TRBD2 matching 11 bases. The CDR3 length is 16 residues. CDR1 is SGDLS and CDR2 is YYNGEE in the germline V gene. V lost 0 bases to trimming and J lost 2 bases; unmatched junction nucleotides: 2. The CDR3 loop is CASSVEGLADTDTQYF. The CDR3 region has the DNA TGTGCCAGCAGCGTAGAGGGACTAGCGGACACAGATACGCAGTATTTT.

The genes are TRBV28 and TRBJ1-2, with 9 bases matching TRBD1. Per germline, CDR1 MDHEN and CDR2 SYDVKM. Trimming cost V 4 bases and J 5 bases; bases outside gene matches: 14. The CDR3 consists of 17 residues. The CDR3 is CASSSPGGQGNVYGYTF. The CDR3 DNA reads TGTGCCAGCAGTTCCCCGGGAGGACAGGGGAATGTATATGGCTACACCTTC.

V usage is TRBV5-1 and J usage is TRBJ2-7, with D perhaps assigned TRBD1 or TRBD2 (5 bases each). Trimming shortened V by 3 bases and J by 5 bases, and 18 bases separated the two germline ends. CDR1 SGHRS and CDR2 YFSETQ come from the germline V gene. CDR3 size: 15 residues. The DNA of the CDR3 is TGCGCCAGCAGCTCCTGGGACCTAAATGCGAACGAGCAGTACTTC. This translates into CASSSWDLNANEQYF.

The chain joins TRBV5-6 to TRBJ1-1, with TRBD1 matching 8 bases. Germline V gives CDR1 SGHDT, CDR2 YYEEEE. This CDR3 has 14 residues. After removal of 2 bases from V and 5 bases from J, the junction contained 5 bases not matched to a gene. CDR3 nucleotides: TGTGCCAGCAGCTTAATCAGGGGGCTGACTGAAGCTTTCTTT. Translated, it gives CASSLIRGLTEAFF.

The chain couples TRBV7-8 to TRBJ2-1; D possibly corresponds to TRBD1 (6 bases). The CDR3 covers 20 residues. Germline V CDR1 and CDR2: SGHVS, FQNEAQ. The V end was cut by 7 bases, the J end by 4 bases, with 32 bases between. The CDR3 DNA follows: TGTGCCAGCAACACCGCGGGCAGGGGAAGCCACGAACGGCGATACAATGAGCAGTTCTTC. Encoded protein: CASNTAGRGSHERRYNEQFF.

This clone was seen once. This chain connects TRBV28 to TRBJ2-5; D not certain. V was cut by 1 base and J by 5 bases, with 14 bases left in between. This CDR3 contains 15 residues. The germline CDR1 and CDR2 sequences are MDHEN and SYDVKM. The DNA for the CDR3 is TGTGCCAGCAGTTTATCGTCACGAATAGGGGAGACCCAGTACTTC. This translates into CASSLSSRIGETQYF.

This chain joins TRBV6-5 and TRBJ1-1; perhaps TRBD1 as D (5 bases). Per germline, CDR1 MNHEY and CDR2 SVGAGI. This CDR3 spans 16 amino acids. The V end lost 2 bases, the J end lost 3 bases, and 16 bases lay between the germline ends. CDR3 protein: CASSYPTHGGDTEAFF. The CDR3 coding sequence is TGTGCCAGCAGTTACCCTACTCATGGGGGAGACACTGAAGCTTTCTTT.

The J gene is TRBJ1-1, the V gene TRBV5-4, with D possibly matching TRBD1 (5 bases). CDR3 length equals 14 residues. V dropped 0 bases and J dropped 6 bases, with 12 bases sitting between them. Germline lookup yields CDR1 SGHNT and CDR2 YYREEE (reference sequence). The CDR3 loop is CASSLEFLGAEAFF. The CDR3 nucleotides read TGTGCCAGCAGCTTGGAATTCCTAGGGGCTGAAGCTTTCTTT.

This chain joins TRBV5-8 and TRBJ1-1; a possible D gene is TRBD1 (6 bases). Trimming stripped 0 bases from V and 7 bases from J, with 22 bases between. Germline V gives CDR1 SGHTS, CDR2 YDEGEE. This CDR3 is built from 17 residues. CDR3 DNA: TGTGCCAGCAGCTTGGCCAAGTCCGGGACACTCAGGGGTGAAGCTTTCTTT. Translation gives CASSLAKSGTLRGEAFF.

This clone occurred a few times. The chain uses TRBV6-1 and TRBJ2-7; D is unclear. The germline V gene encodes CDR1 MNHNS and CDR2 SASEGT. V lost 9 bases and J lost 2, with 14 bases in between. The CDR3 has 13 amino acids. The CDR3 DNA follows: TGTGCCAGTTTAAGCCCCTTTGCCTACGAGCAGTACTTC. It encodes CASLSPFAYEQYF.

V gene TRBV28 combines with J gene TRBJ2-4; 9 bases line up with TRBD1. J lost 15 bases, V lost 6 bases, and 12 bases had no gene match. Germline CDR1 reads MDHEN; CDR2 reads SYDVKM. The CDR3 spans 13 residues. The CDR3 nucleotides are TGTGCCAGCAGCCCGATATCGACAGGGGGACTGTACTTC. Translated, it gives CASSPISTGGLYF.

V usage is TRBV2 and J usage is TRBJ2-5, with 10 positions matching TRBD1. CDR1 and CDR2 (germline): SNHLY, FYNNEI. V lost 6 bases and J lost 5; bases outside the gene matches: 9. The CDR3 totals 15 residues. CDR3 region: CASSRDRGSGETQYF. CDR3 coding DNA: TGTGCCAGCAGCCGGGACAGGGGTTCTGGGGAGACCCAGTACTTC.